The 10 T cell receptor beta chains below were found in one sample sequenced in a study of cytomegalovirus exposure and HLA in healthy donors (dated by TCRdb to the late 2010s). The library relied on the immunoSEQ multiplex PCR assay. A mixture of 60 forward primers for TCR Vbeta segments and 13 reverse primers for TCR Jbeta segments was used in the multiplex PCR. Imported from immuneACCESS, the table was reduced by TCRdb to in-frame sequences with V and J called. These copies leave out some clones; in studies compared against another copy, an unresolved V gene accounts for under half, and the cause of the remainder is not known. The sample includes about 160,000 clones, with 79% observed a single time. The ten largest make up roughly 1.9% of the sample. The sequenced material came from PBMCs. The receptors shown here come from a middle-aged man in good health and CMV-seronegative.

The chain carries TRBV5-5 and TRBJ2-3; 7 bases agree with TRBD1. CDR1 and CDR2 (germline): SGHKS, YYEKEE (reference sequence). The CDR3 sequence is 15 residues long. With V trimmed by 3 bases and J by 1 base, 5 bases remained unmatched. The CDR3 loop is CASSSTGARTDTQYF. In DNA, the CDR3 is TGTGCCAGCAGCTCCACAGGGGCGCGCACAGATACGCAGTATTTT.

The V gene is TRBV28, the J gene TRBJ1-6; D is unclear. Germline CDR1 is MDHEN and CDR2 is SYDVKM. The germline V and J ends were trimmed by 3 bases and 9 bases, with 15 bases remaining between them. This CDR3 region has 15 residues. In nucleotides, the CDR3 is TGTGCCAGCAGTTTGTCGGCAGCGACTCTTTCACCCCTCCACTTT. Amino acids: CASSLSAATLSPLHF.

The chain joins TRBV18 to TRBJ2-3, with D possibly matching TRBD1 (5 bases). Germline V lookup: CDR1 KGHSH, CDR2 LQKENI. V was cut by 1 base and J by 0 bases, with 20 bases left in between. There are 19 residues in the CDR3. Here the CDR3 reads CASSPRKGPNHLSTDTQYF. CDR3 DNA: TGTGCCAGCTCACCACGGAAGGGGCCCAACCACCTAAGCACAGATACGCAGTATTTT.

This rearrangement joins TRBV7-8 to TRBJ1-5, with D perhaps matching TRBD1 (5 bases). The ends were cut back, 2 bases at V and 4 bases at J, with 15 bases in the middle. The CDR3 runs 16 residues. Germline lookup yields CDR1 SGHVS and CDR2 FQNEAQ. The CDR3 is CASSLMGAPGNQPQHF. For the CDR3, the DNA is TGTGCCAGCAGCTTAATGGGCGCCCCAGGGAATCAGCCCCAGCATTTT.

The chain couples TRBV7-2 to TRBJ2-2, with 7 bases lining up with TRBD1. Germline CDR1 reads SGHTA; CDR2 reads FQGNSA. V dropped 2 bases and J dropped 5; count of bases not matched to a gene: 2. This CDR3 is 14 amino acids long. In DNA, the CDR3 is TGTGCCAGCAGCTTAACAGGGGTTACCGGGGAGCTGTTTTTT. Protein: CASSLTGVTGELFF.

This rearrangement joins TRBV5-5 to TRBJ1-5; 7 bases agree with TRBD1. The V gene's germline CDR1 is SGHKS and CDR2 YYEKEE (reference sequence). V shed 0 bases, J shed 6 bases, and the junction held 6 bases outside the gene matches. The length of the CDR3 is 15 residues. In DNA form, the CDR3 reads TGTGCCAGCAGCTTGGCCAGGGGGGATGGTCAGCCCCAGCATTTT. The encoded protein is CASSLARGDGQPQHF.

V and J are TRBV19 and TRBJ1-5, with TRBD1 matching over 8 bases. The CDR3 extends over 16 amino acids. After removal of 3 bases from V and 5 bases from J, the junction contained 9 bases not matched to a gene. The V gene's germline CDR1 is LNHDA and CDR2 SQIVND (reference sequence). The DNA for the CDR3 is TGTGCCAGTAGTATCACCTCGCAGGGGGCTCATCAGCCCCAGCATTTT. This gives the protein CASSITSQGAHQPQHF.

This clone was seen just once. The chain is built from TRBV5-1 and TRBJ2-7; TRBD1 might be the D (5 bases). The germline gives CDR1 SGHRS, CDR2 YFSETQ. Trimming cost V 3 bases and J 3 bases, with 13 bases left between them. CDR3 length: 14 residues. This CDR3 is CASSSPGRDYEQYF. DNA of the CDR3: TGCGCCAGCAGCTCCCCAGGCAGGGACTACGAGCAGTACTTC.

In DNA form, the CDR3 reads TGCAGCGTTGAAGATGGACAGGGCGGGGATGAGCAGTTCTTC. Encoded protein: CSVEDGQGGDEQFF. V is TRBV29-1 and J is TRBJ2-1; 8 bases match TRBD1. The ends lost 0 bases at V and 8 bases at J; junction bases unmatched: 6. Germline CDR1 reads SQVTM; CDR2 reads ANQGSEA. This CDR3 is built from 14 residues.

The J gene is TRBJ2-2, the V gene TRBV4-3; 9 nucleotides match TRBD2. The V gene's germline CDR1 is LGHNA and CDR2 YSLEER. V lost 4 bases and J lost 5; bases outside the gene matches: 8. The CDR3 runs 16 residues. The CDR3 DNA reads TGCGCCAGCAGCCGCAGTAGCGGGAGTTGGACCGGGGAGCTGTTTTTT. It codes for CASSRSSGSWTGELFF.